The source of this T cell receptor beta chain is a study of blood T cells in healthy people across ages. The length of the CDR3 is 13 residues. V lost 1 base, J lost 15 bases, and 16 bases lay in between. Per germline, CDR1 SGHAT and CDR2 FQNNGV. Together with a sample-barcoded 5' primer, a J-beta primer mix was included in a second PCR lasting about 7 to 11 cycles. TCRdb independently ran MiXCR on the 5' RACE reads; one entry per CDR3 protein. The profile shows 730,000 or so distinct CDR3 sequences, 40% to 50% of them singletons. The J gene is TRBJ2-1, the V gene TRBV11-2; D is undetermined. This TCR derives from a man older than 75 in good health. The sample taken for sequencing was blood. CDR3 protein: CASSLGSRSFTFF. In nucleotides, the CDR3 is TGTGCCAGCAGCTTAGGTAGTCGTAGTTTTACGTTCTTC.